Following are 22 T cell receptor beta chains from one sample sequenced in a study of blood T cells in healthy people across ages. A second PCR, run for about 7 to 11 cycles, used a sample-barcoded 5' primer plus a J-beta primer mix. TCRdb re-analysed the 5' RACE reads in MiXCR, keeping a single row per CDR3 protein. The sample includes about 1.1 million distinct CDR3 sequences, roughly two fifths of them seen just once. Sequencing used blood. Every receptor here comes from a man between 18 and 35 years old in good health.

V and J are TRBV6-1 and TRBJ2-3; D tentatively fits TRBD1 or TRBD2 (7 bases each). CDR1 MNHNS and CDR2 SASEGT come from the germline V gene. CDR3 length: 14 residues. V lost 7 bases and J lost 2, with 13 bases in between. In DNA form, the CDR3 reads TGTGCCAGCATCAGGGGGGGGGACACAGATACGCAGTATTTT. Translating gives CASIRGGDTDTQYF.

The rearrangement uses TRBV5-1 and TRBJ1-6; D is undetermined. Trimming stripped 4 bases from V and 6 bases from J, with 8 bases between. The germline CDR1 and CDR2 sequences are SGHRS and YFSETQ. The CDR3 has 13 amino acids. This CDR3 reads CASSVDGNSPLHF. CDR3 nucleotides: TGCGCCAGCAGCGTGGACGGTAATTCACCCCTCCACTTT.

The V and J genes are TRBV7-8 and TRBJ2-5, with D perhaps TRBD2 (6 bases). The CDR3 is 17 amino acids. The V end lost 3 bases, the J end lost 11 bases, and 28 bases lay between the germline ends. In germline, CDR1 is SGHVS, CDR2 FQNEAQ. The DNA of the CDR3 is TGTGCCAGCAGCTTTGGACGGGGGAAAATATCCTACAATGAGCAGTACTTC. Translated, it gives CASSFGRGKISYNEQYF. Filled out from reference TRBV7-8 and TRBJ2-5, the complete variable domain reads GAGVSQSPRYKVAKRGQDVALRCDPISGHVSLFWYQQALGQGPEFLTYFQNEAQLDKSGLPSDRFFAERPEGSVSTLKIQRTQQEDSAVYLCASSFGRGKISYNEQYFGPGTRLLVL.

CDR3 amino acids: CASSVAGGIHNEQFF. CDR3 bases: TGTGCCAGCAGCGTTGCAGGGGGCATCCACAATGAGCAGTTCTTC. V usage is TRBV9 and J usage is TRBJ2-1; 8 bases map to TRBD1. Unmatched junction bases numbered 6, after V lost 2 bases and J lost 5 bases. The V gene's germline CDR1 is SGDLS and CDR2 YYNGEE. The CDR3 contains 15 residues.

The rearrangement links TRBV5-1 to TRBJ1-1; TRBD1 matches 7 bases. From germline, CDR1 is SGHRS and CDR2 YFSETQ. The CDR3 extends over 16 amino acids. Germline trimming cut 4 bases from V and 2 bases from J; bases unmatched to any gene: 11. The CDR3 bases are TGCGCCAGCAGCGTCTCCGGAACAGGGGTTAACACTGAAGCTTTCTTT. Protein: CASSVSGTGVNTEAFF.

This clonotype was picked up many times. The chain couples TRBV7-2 to TRBJ2-3; 11 bases match TRBD2. The CDR3 contains 15 residues. Germline CDR1 is SGHTA and CDR2 is FQGNSA. Losses at the gene ends were 1 base for V and 6 bases for J; bases not matched to a gene: 3. The CDR3 region has the DNA TGTGCCAGCAGCTTAGTAGCGGGGGGGCCCGATACGCAGTATTTT. Translation: CASSLVAGGPDTQYF.

Comment on this clonotype: A much bigger clone sits one base away, suggesting this may be a read error. The gene calls are TRBV29-1 and TRBJ2-5, with D possibly TRBD1 on 5 matching bases. There are 13 residues in the CDR3. V gave up 4 bases and J gave up 11 bases, with 20 bases separating them. Germline V gene data show CDR1 as SQVTM and CDR2 as ANQGSEA. CDR3 sequence (DNA): TGCAGCGTTGCTTCGCGACAGACCTACGCGCAGTACTTC. Its translation is CSVASRQTYAQYF.

This clonotype has a handful of counts. The V gene is TRBV12-3 or TRBV12-4, the J gene TRBJ2-7; 11 bases agree with TRBD1. V lost 5 bases and J lost 2; bases outside the gene matches: 14. This CDR3 contains 18 residues. CDR3 protein: CASSPSGTGGSHPYEQYF. DNA for the CDR3: TGTGCCAGCAGTCCTTCCGGGACAGGGGGTTCTCACCCCTACGAGCAGTACTTC.

This clonotype was found many times. The rearrangement links TRBV10-3 to TRBJ2-5; D may be TRBD1 (6 bases). Per the germline V gene, CDR1 is ENHRY and CDR2 is SYGVKD. The CDR3 extends over 14 amino acids. Between the trimmed V and J ends, which lost 3 bases and 0 bases, there was a span of 8 bases. The CDR3 loop reads CAISDTGYQETQYF. The CDR3 coding sequence is TGTGCCATCAGTGACACAGGGTACCAAGAGACCCAGTACTTC.

The J gene is TRBJ2-7, the V gene TRBV5-6; D gene uncertain. The V and J ends lost 4 bases and 3 bases respectively, with 11 bases between them. In germline, CDR1 is SGHDT, CDR2 YYEEEE. CDR3 size: 13 residues. CDR3 loop: CASSLGSYYEQYF. CDR3 nucleotides: TGTGCCAGCAGCCTGGGATCGTACTACGAGCAGTACTTC.

This clonotype was seen a handful of times. The chain is built from TRBV20-1 and TRBJ2-3; 9 nucleotides align to TRBD2. The ends lost 6 bases at V and 2 bases at J; junction bases unmatched: 6. Germline values: CDR1 DFQATT, CDR2 SNEGSKA (reference sequence). The CDR3 consists of 14 residues. This chain's CDR3 is CSAQSGGFTDTQYF. The CDR3 DNA follows: TGCAGTGCACAGAGCGGGGGGTTCACAGATACGCAGTATTTT.

The chain joins TRBV12-3 or TRBV12-4 to TRBJ1-4; tentatively, D is TRBD1 (6 bases). This CDR3 is 13 amino acids long. Trimming removed 2 bases at V and 8 bases at J, with 9 bases between. CDR3 sequence (DNA): TGTGCCAGCAGTTTAACAGGGAAGGAAAAACTGTTTTTT. Its protein is CASSLTGKEKLFF.

The chain combines TRBV4-2 with TRBJ2-5; tentatively, D is TRBD1 or TRBD2 (5 bases each). The end of the DNA is better explained by TRBJ2-7, so the J call may be wrong. In germline, CDR1 is LGHNA, CDR2 YNFKEQ. This CDR3 is 15 amino acids long. Written as DNA, the CDR3 is TGTGCCAGCAGCCAAGAGGCAGGGACCACCTACGAGCAGTACTTC. Amino acid sequence: CASSQEAGTTYEQYF.

This clonotype was seen a few times. CDR3 loop: CASSHGYGYTF. CDR3 DNA sequence: TGTGCCAGCAGCCACGGTTATGGCTACACCTTC. V is TRBV3-1 and J is TRBJ1-2; D not certain. The germline gives CDR1 LGHDT, CDR2 YNNKEL (reference sequence). The CDR3 extends over 11 amino acids. V dropped 3 bases and J dropped 5 bases, with 4 bases sitting between them.

The genes are TRBV6-6 and TRBJ2-5, with D uncertain. Trimming shortened V by 0 bases and J by 5 bases, and 10 bases separated the two germline ends. Germline CDR1 reads MNHNY; CDR2 reads SVGAGI (reference sequence). The CDR3 runs 14 residues. CDR3 residues: CASSYSRTSETQYF. The CDR3 DNA sequence: TGTGCCAGCAGTTACTCTAGGACCTCCGAGACCCAGTACTTC.

This chain links TRBV30 with TRBJ2-2, with D unclear. Trimming took off 2 bases at V and 4 bases at J, with 5 bases between the two ends. CDR1 and CDR2 from the germline V gene are GTSNPN and SVGIG (reference sequence). The CDR3 runs to 12 residues. CDR3 DNA sequence: TGTGCCTGGAGTATGGTCACCGGGGAGCTGTTTTTT. It specifies CAWSMVTGELFF.

The chain carries TRBV6-2 or TRBV6-3 and TRBJ1-1; no clear D. The V gene lost 4 bases and the J gene lost 0 bases, with 12 bases spanning the gap. Germline V gene lookup returns CDR1 MNHEY and CDR2 SVGEGT. The CDR3 contains 15 residues. The CDR3 is CASSSEPPMNTEAFF. Here the CDR3 DNA reads TGTGCCAGCAGTTCCGAACCCCCGATGAACACTGAAGCTTTCTTT.

The chain employs TRBV9 and TRBJ2-2, with D maybe TRBD2 (5 bases). In germline, CDR1 is SGDLS, CDR2 YYNGEE. The CDR3 consists of 14 residues. Trimming shortened V by 2 bases and J by 4 bases, and 9 bases separated the two germline ends. The CDR3 spells CASSVKGATGELFF. In DNA form, the CDR3 reads TGTGCCAGCAGCGTGAAGGGAGCCACCGGGGAGCTGTTTTTT. Complete variable domain (other parts from reference TRBV9 and TRBJ2-2): DSGVTQTPKHLITATGQRVTLRCSPRSGDLSVYWYQQSLDQGLQFLIQYYNGEERAKGNILERFSAQQFPDLHSELNLSSLELGDSALYFCASSVKGATGELFFGEGSRLTVL.

This clonotype was counted many times. The rearrangement uses TRBV20-1 and TRBJ2-1; TRBD1 matches at 8 bases. CDR3 size: 15 residues. The germline V gene encodes CDR1 DFQATT and CDR2 SNEGSKA (reference sequence). J was trimmed by 0 bases and V by 3 bases; bases with no gene match: 4. CDR3 coding DNA: TGCAGTGCTAGTATGGGACAGGTCTCCTACAATGAGCAGTTCTTC. This translates into CSASMGQVSYNEQFF.

This clonotype was detected a few times. The chain has TRBV6-2 or TRBV6-3 and TRBJ1-5; D is unresolved. The CDR3 has 13 amino acids. Germline values: CDR1 MNHEY, CDR2 SVGEGT. The V end lost 6 bases, the J end lost 7 bases, and 13 bases lay between the germline ends. CDR3 sequence: CASRQPGSQPQHF. CDR3 coding DNA: TGTGCCAGCAGACAGCCCGGTAGCCAGCCCCAGCATTTT.

The chain combines TRBV3-1 with TRBJ1-6; maybe TRBD1 (6 bases). CDR1 is LGHDT, CDR2 YNNKEL, per germline (reference sequence). The CDR3 consists of 14 residues. V lost 0 bases to trimming and J lost 9 bases, with 9 bases between them. The CDR3 sequence is CASSQDGTTSPLHF. Here the CDR3 DNA reads TGTGCCAGCAGCCAAGACGGGACAACTTCACCCCTCCACTTT.

V and J are TRBV16 and TRBJ1-1; D not resolved. With 0 bases removed from V and 0 bases from J, the gap between germline ends came to 8 bases. The length of the CDR3 is 15 residues. The V gene's germline CDR1 is KGHSY and CDR2 FQNENV. CDR3 DNA: TGTGCCAGCAGCCAATCGTTGCGAATGAACACTGAAGCTTTCTTT. Translation: CASSQSLRMNTEAFF.